This T cell receptor (beta chain) was identified in a study of beta chain features in type 1 diabetes. The study's findings and limits: All four CD4+ subsets of Type 1 diabetes patients contained TCRB CDR3s that were moderately but significantly shorter.

What was sequenced were expressed TCRB transcripts, since all of the isolated RNA had been reverse transcribed. Assay used: immunoSEQ multiplex PCR; TCRdb lists only in-frame clones, some missing. The sample contains roughly 250,000 clones, 68% of which appear only once. About this clone itself: Antigen unknown.

Via the markers CD45RO/CCR7/CD25/CD127/CD95/CD27, stem cell-like memory, regulatory, central memory and naive CD4+ cells were sorted. This CDR3 comprises 13 residues. CDR1 is MNHNY and CDR2 is SVGAGI in the germline V gene (reference sequence). Trimming removed 6 bases from V and 2 bases from J, with 11 bases in between. This sequence was found in a young man in good health. What was sequenced was naive CD4+ T cells from blood. V and J are TRBV6-6 and TRBJ2-7; D remains unclear. CDR3 DNA sequence: TGTGCCAGCAGGGACGGACCGACCTACGAGCAGTACTTC. Its protein product is CASRDGPTYEQYF.